This entry describes one T cell receptor (beta chain). The data are from a study of OX40 agonist ivuxolimab in advanced cancers. Method: immunoSEQ multiplex PCR; TCRdb's copy keeps in-frame clones and lacks some. The repertoire holds about 88,000 clones, with just under 90% as singletons. This CDR3 comprises 16 residues. V lost 4 bases and J lost 2; bases outside the gene matches: 6. In germline, CDR1 is SGHNT, CDR2 YENEEA. The TCR sequence derives from an adult with an advanced solid tumor such as melanoma, head and neck, liver or kidney cancer. The chain uses TRBV11-3 and TRBJ2-2, with 8 bases identical to TRBD2. Sequencing was performed on CD4+ or CD8+ T cells sorted from blood, taken in a trial of the OX40 agonist ivuxolimab. The CDR3 DNA sequence: TGTGCCAGCAGCTCCCTAGCGGGTTTTAACACCGGGGAGCTGTTTTTT. Translating gives CASSSLAGFNTGELFF.